The 3 T cell receptor beta chains in this list originate from one sample, sequenced in a study of T cells expressing NK-cell markers. TCRdb reprocessed the 5' RACE reads and stores each CDR3 protein as one record, lacking DNA. The table lists 150,000 to 200,000 distinct CDR3 sequences. Specimen: blood T cells: a sorted CD56 or NKG2C T cell subset, CD4+ or CD8+ T cells, or bulk PBMC T cells (not recorded which). The receptors stem from a woman between 18 and 75 years old in good health.

The chain carries TRBV6-6 and TRBJ2-5; as DNA is missing, the TRBD1 call by TCRdb cannot be tested. This CDR3 region has 13 residues. CDR1 is MNHNY and CDR2 is SVGAGI in the germline V gene (reference sequence). CDR3 loop: CASWDGIGETQYF.

The chain joins TRBV15 to TRBJ2-5. In germline, CDR1 is LNHNV, CDR2 YYDKDF (reference sequence). The length of the CDR3 is 13 residues. CDR3 region: CATSRGPTETQYF.

This chain uses TRBV9 with TRBJ1-1; absent DNA, TCRdb's TRBD1 call cannot be checked. Germline values: CDR1 SGDLS, CDR2 YYNGEE. The length of the CDR3 is 16 residues. The CDR3: CASSVSVTTGYTEAFF.